This passage covers 23 T cell receptor beta chains from one sample sequenced in a study of post-analysis software for immune sequencing data. General study results and limits: Higher frequency in patients than in controls was seen for roughly five TRBV segments, with TRBV5-6, TRBV5-1 and TRBV20-1 among them.

Unique-molecular-identifier-tagged TCR beta cDNA libraries were used. TCRdb independently ran MiXCR on the PCR reads; one entry per CDR3 protein. The sample lists about 760,000 distinct CDR3 sequences, about 32% occurring once. These receptors' targets are unknown. Sequenced: blood. The receptors originated from a girl aged 10 to 17 with multiple sclerosis.

This chain joins TRBV20-1 and TRBJ1-2; D unclear. V shed 0 bases and J shed 8 bases, with 16 bases lying between them. Germline CDR1 and CDR2: DFQATT and SNEGSKA (reference sequence). This CDR3 has 14 amino acids. The CDR3 region is CSARDQRNVEGYTF. CDR3 nucleotide sequence: TGCAGTGCTAGAGACCAGAGAAACGTAGAGGGCTACACCTTC.

On this clonotype itself: The CDR3 does not close with the conserved phenylalanine or tryptophan, likely indicating a read error. The chain recombines TRBV7-8 with TRBJ2-7; TRBD2 matches at 7 bases. The CDR3 sequence is 14 residues long. Germline CDR1 reads SGHVS; CDR2 reads FQNEAQ. Trimming cost V 5 bases and J 7 bases; bases outside gene matches: 11. CDR3 residues: CASSLSLASGEQYC. CDR3 sequence (DNA): TGTGCCAGCAGCCTATCGTTGGCTAGCGGAGAGCAGTACTGC.

The rearrangement joins TRBV2 to TRBJ1-2; perhaps TRBD1 as D (5 bases). The germline gives CDR1 SNHLY, CDR2 FYNNEI. The CDR3 totals 14 residues. V was trimmed by 5 bases and J by 3 bases, leaving 13 bases between them. DNA of the CDR3: TGTGCCAGCAGTTCGACGGGGGGGGACTATGGCTACACCTTC. It yields the protein CASSSTGGDYGYTF.

The V and J genes are TRBV7-2 and TRBJ2-5; D unclear. Trimming left V 5 bases short and J 0 bases short, with 13 bases between. The CDR3 is 15 amino acids. Looked up from germline, CDR1 is SGHTA and CDR2 is FQGNSA. For the CDR3, the DNA is TGTGCCAGCAGCGTACGGCGGAAGTACCAAGAGACCCAGTACTTC. Protein product: CASSVRRKYQETQYF.

This clonotype occurred a few times. The CDR3 spells CASSTEDSTGELFF. CDR3 nucleotide sequence: TGTGCCAGCAGCACCGAAGATTCCACCGGGGAGCTGTTTTTT. The chain combines TRBV5-6 with TRBJ2-2; D gene ambiguous. Trimming took off 4 bases at V and 4 bases at J, with 11 bases between the two ends. The CDR3 has 14 residues. Germline CDR1 is SGHDT and CDR2 is YYEEEE.

With respect to this clonotype: This may be a read error, as it is one base from a much larger clone. V is TRBV15 and J is TRBJ2-5; TRBD1 matches at 10 bases. The V gene's germline CDR1 is LNHNV and CDR2 YYDKDF (reference sequence). The CDR3 is 16 amino acids. The junction had 15 bases not matched to a gene; V was cut back by 3 bases and J by 11 bases. CDR3 nucleotide sequence: TGTGCCACCAGCAGGGCCGGGACAGGGGTTTGTGCTCTGCAGTACTTC. This encodes CATSRAGTGVCALQYF.

This clonotype was counted between two and nine times. The chain couples TRBV7-2 to TRBJ2-1; 12 nucleotides agree with TRBD2. Germline CDR1 and CDR2: SGHTA and FQGNSA. Germline trimming cut 2 bases from V and 6 bases from J; bases unmatched to any gene: 5. This CDR3 has 16 residues. The CDR3: CASSLLAGGPGNEQFF. The CDR3, as DNA: TGTGCCAGCAGCTTACTAGCGGGGGGGCCAGGCAATGAGCAGTTCTTC.

The J gene is TRBJ1-2, the V gene TRBV4-2, with TRBD1 identical over 8 bases. Germline values: CDR1 LGHNA, CDR2 YNFKEQ. J gave up 6 bases and V 2 bases, and 5 bases lay outside the gene matches. The CDR3 contains 14 residues. The CDR3 reads CASSQSGGINGYTF. CDR3 DNA sequence: TGTGCCAGCAGCCAATCAGGGGGCATCAATGGCTACACCTTC.

The chain uses TRBV27 and TRBJ2-5; D not resolved. V was cut by 8 bases and J by 3 bases, with 19 bases left in between. Germline CDR1 MNHEY, CDR2 SMNVEV (reference sequence). CDR3 length equals 15 residues. CDR3 nucleotides: TGTGCCAGCGCAAACCAACTCGCTGGCAAAGAGACCCAGTACTTC. This sequence encodes CASANQLAGKETQYF.

This clonotype has a handful of counts. The J gene is TRBJ2-3, the V gene TRBV3-1, with TRBD2 identical over 10 bases. Germline assignment: CDR1 LGHDT and CDR2 YNNKEL (reference sequence). The J segment lost 5 bases and the V segment lost 0 bases, leaving 2 bases of the junction unmatched. This CDR3 has 15 residues. The CDR3 loop is CASSQELAGKDTQYF. The CDR3 DNA reads as TGTGCCAGCAGCCAAGAACTAGCGGGGAAAGATACGCAGTATTTT.

The V and J genes are TRBV28 and TRBJ1-6; 8 bases are shared with TRBD1. Germline-derived CDR1 and CDR2 are MDHEN and SYDVKM. This CDR3 is built from 16 residues. Trimming cost V 6 bases and J 3 bases; bases outside gene matches: 7. CDR3 sequence: CASRRQGAYYNSPLHF. DNA of the CDR3: TGTGCCAGCAGAAGGCAGGGGGCCTACTATAATTCACCCCTCCACTTT.

This clonotype was counted at least ten times. The V call is TRBV6-5, the J call TRBJ1-6, with 10 bases fitting TRBD1. This CDR3 contains 16 residues. Trimming cost V 0 bases and J 5 bases; bases outside gene matches: 1. The germline gives CDR1 MNHEY, CDR2 SVGAGI. CDR3 sequence: CASSYSGTGDNSPLHF. In nucleotides, the CDR3 is TGTGCCAGCAGTTACTCTGGGACAGGGGATAATTCACCCCTCCACTTT.

The chain combines TRBV10-3 with TRBJ2-5, with no clear D. With 0 bases removed from V and 3 bases from J, the gap between germline ends came to 20 bases. The CDR3 is 18 residues long. From germline, CDR1 is ENHRY and CDR2 SYGVKD. This chain's CDR3 is CAISESRVLQLREETQYF. CDR3 in DNA: TGTGCCATCAGTGAGTCTAGGGTTCTTCAGCTAAGGGAAGAGACCCAGTACTTC.

The chain combines TRBV29-1 with TRBJ2-3, with 10 bases aligning to TRBD1. This CDR3 region has 15 residues. Germline trimming cut 0 bases from V and 3 bases from J; bases unmatched to any gene: 3. Germline CDR1 is SQVTM and CDR2 is ANQGSEA. CDR3 DNA sequence: TGCAGCGTTGAAGATCGGACAGGGGGTACAGATACGCAGTATTTT. Its protein is CSVEDRTGGTDTQYF.

This clonotype turned up a few times. V gene TRBV10-3 combines with J gene TRBJ2-7; TRBD1 matches 11 bases. V was pared by 4 bases and J by 4 bases, with 18 bases of the junction left unmatched. Germline values: CDR1 ENHRY, CDR2 SYGVKD. The CDR3 has 19 amino acids. The CDR3 sequence is CAISGIFGTGGAGDYEQYF. The DNA of the CDR3 is TGTGCCATCAGTGGTATATTCGGGACAGGGGGAGCCGGTGATTACGAGCAGTACTTC.

The genes are TRBV7-9 and TRBJ2-1, with D possibly being TRBD2 (7 bases). The germline gives CDR1 SEHNR, CDR2 FQNEAQ (reference sequence). This CDR3 is built from 14 residues. Trimming cost V 6 bases and J 2 bases, with 11 bases left between them. This chain's CDR3 is CASRFGGPYNEQFF. Written as DNA, the CDR3 is TGTGCCAGCAGGTTCGGGGGGCCCTACAATGAGCAGTTCTTC.

This clonotype was counted only a few times. The CDR3 reads CASSLSPGLSTDTQYF. In DNA, the CDR3 is TGTGCCAGCAGTTTGTCGCCGGGGTTGAGCACAGATACGCAGTATTTT. The chain is built from TRBV28 and TRBJ2-3; maybe TRBD2 (5 bases). Trimming removed 3 bases from V and 0 bases from J, with 13 bases in between. Germline CDR1 reads MDHEN; CDR2 reads SYDVKM. This CDR3 has 16 residues.

This clonotype was seen only a few times. This chain links TRBV28 with TRBJ1-1; D possibly corresponds to TRBD1 (5 bases). The V gene lost 5 bases and the J gene lost 11 bases, with 15 bases spanning the gap. Germline CDR1 is MDHEN and CDR2 is SYDVKM. The CDR3 loop spans 12 amino acids. The DNA of the CDR3 is TGTGCCAGCAGTGCCGCCAGGGTGTCGGCTTTCTTT. Encoded protein: CASSAARVSAFF. Combining the CDR3 with reference TRBV28 and TRBJ1-1 gives the whole variable domain DVKVTQSSRYLVKRTGEKVFLECVQDMDHENMFWYRQDPGLGLRLIYFSYDVKMKEKGDIPEGYSVSREKKERFSLILESASTNQTSMYLCASSAARVSAFFGQGTRLTVV.

The chain links TRBV7-6 to TRBJ1-3; D is unclear. From germline, CDR1 is SGHVS and CDR2 FNYEAQ. V lost 1 base, J lost 4 bases, and 11 bases lay in between. The CDR3 spans 15 residues. CDR3 nucleotide sequence: TGTGCCAGCAGCTTAGTCAGCAGCGGCGGAAACACCATATATTTT. Translated: CASSLVSSGGNTIYF.

This clonotype has a handful of counts. The V gene is TRBV18, the J gene TRBJ1-1; no firm D call. Deletions cut 5 bases from V and 11 bases from J, with 15 bases between. The germline V gene encodes CDR1 KGHSH and CDR2 LQKENI. This CDR3 is built from 12 residues. CDR3 nucleotide sequence: TGTGCCAGCTCAGAGGGTGAAGGAAGGGCTTTCTTT. Translating gives CASSEGEGRAFF.

The chain employs TRBV4-1 and TRBJ1-1; D remains unclear. The CDR3 is 16 residues long. V was clipped by 5 bases and J by 0 bases, with 16 bases between them. Germline values: CDR1 MGHRA, CDR2 YSYEKL. CDR3 sequence (DNA): TGCGCCAGCAGCGCCAAACCGGGCCCCATGAACACTGAAGCTTTCTTT. This gives the protein CASSAKPGPMNTEAFF.

The J gene is TRBJ2-5, the V gene TRBV20-1; 11 bases agree with TRBD2. The ends lost 3 bases at V and 5 bases at J; junction bases unmatched: 8. Germline V gives CDR1 DFQATT, CDR2 SNEGSKA (reference sequence). The CDR3 covers 15 residues. In DNA form, the CDR3 reads TGCAGTGCTAGTCGGGTAGCGGGGGGGCGGGAGACCCAGTACTTC. Translated, it gives CSASRVAGGRETQYF.

The rearrangement links TRBV6-2 or TRBV6-3 to TRBJ2-1; TRBD2 matches at 9 bases. The CDR3 is made up of 16 amino acids. V was pared by 6 bases and J by 7 bases, with 13 bases of the junction left unmatched. Germline CDR1 reads MNHEY; CDR2 reads SVGEGT. The CDR3 DNA is TGTGCCAGCAGCCTCCGGGGTAGCGGGAGACTAAATGAGCAGTTCTTC. It is translated as CASSLRGSGRLNEQFF.